Presented here are 20 T cell receptor beta chains from one specimen sequenced in a study of blood T cell repertoires in COVID-19. Clones were sequenced by immunoSEQ multiplex PCR, and TCRdb holds only the in-frame ones, with some missing. The sample includes about 14,000 clones, more than 80% of them seen just once. The sequencing sample was made of peripheral blood. All receptors derive from a man in his forties or fifties with active COVID-19.

The rearrangement joins TRBV28 to TRBJ1-1; 7 positions match TRBD1. CDR3 length: 15 residues. J gave up 0 bases and V 4 bases, and 5 bases lay outside the gene matches. CDR1 is MDHEN, CDR2 SYDVKM, per germline. This CDR3 reads CASSSGGEVNTEAFF. The CDR3 DNA reads as TGTGCCAGCAGTTCAGGGGGAGAGGTGAACACTGAAGCTTTCTTT.

The rearrangement joins TRBV5-5 to TRBJ1-3; D is uncertain. Trimming left V 4 bases short and J 0 bases short, with 8 bases between. Per the germline V gene, CDR1 is SGHKS and CDR2 is YYEKEE (reference sequence). The CDR3 loop spans 14 amino acids. For the CDR3, the DNA is TGTGCCAGCAGCCCGAAGAGCTCTGGAAACACCATATATTTT. It yields the protein CASSPKSSGNTIYF.

The V call is TRBV20-1, the J call TRBJ2-3, with 9 bases aligning to TRBD2. The V gene's germline CDR1 is DFQATT and CDR2 SNEGSKA (reference sequence). The CDR3 extends over 15 amino acids. V trimming: 3 bases; J trimming: 0 bases; junction bases outside the gene matches: 4. CDR3 residues: CSASKRGVSTDTQYF. The CDR3 DNA reads as TGCAGTGCTAGTAAGCGGGGGGTCAGCACAGATACGCAGTATTTT.

The V call is TRBV11-2, the J call TRBJ1-5, with 7 bases that match TRBD1. Trimming took 5 bases from V and 3 from J; bases not matched to a gene: 4. CDR1 SGHAT and CDR2 FQNNGV come from the germline V gene. The CDR3 has 14 residues. In nucleotides, the CDR3 is TGTGCCAGCAGCCTGGGACAGACCAATCAGCCCCAGCATTTT. Protein sequence: CASSLGQTNQPQHF. Full variable domain (outside the CDR3, taken from reference TRBV11-2 and TRBJ1-5): EAGVAQSPRYKIIEKRQSVAFWCNPISGHATLYWYQQILGQGPKLLIQFQNNGVVDDSQLPKDRFSAERLKGVDSTLKIQPAKLEDSAVYLCASSLGQTNQPQHFGDGTRLSIL.

This clone was seen once. The chain combines TRBV6-2 or TRBV6-3 with TRBJ1-1, with TRBD1 as a possible D gene (5 bases). This CDR3 comprises 18 residues. The germline V gene has CDR1 MNHEY and CDR2 SVGEGT. V was trimmed by 2 bases and J by 1 base, leaving 20 bases between them. CDR3 sequence reads: CASSYPLGRKGENTEAFF. The DNA of the CDR3 is TGTGCCAGCAGTTACCCCCTCGGTAGGAAAGGGGAGAACACTGAAGCTTTCTTT.

This clone has a single count. This rearrangement joins TRBV2 to TRBJ1-2; D possibly corresponds to TRBD1 (6 bases). This CDR3 has 14 amino acids. Germline loops: CDR1 SNHLY, CDR2 FYNNEI. V lost 2 bases to trimming and J lost 5 bases, with 12 bases between them. This chain's CDR3 is CASSELTGPYGYTF. CDR3 nucleotides: TGTGCCAGCAGTGAACTGACAGGCCCTTATGGCTACACCTTC.

The rearrangement joins TRBV11-2 to TRBJ2-7, with 12 bases identical to TRBD2. This CDR3 comprises 18 residues. The V and J ends lost 2 bases and 3 bases, in that order; junction bases with no gene match: 11. Looked up from germline, CDR1 is SGHAT and CDR2 is FQNNGV. The CDR3 region is CASSLTGTGTSGYYEQYF. As DNA, the CDR3 is TGTGCCAGCAGCTTAACGGGAACCGGGACTAGCGGGTACTACGAGCAGTACTTC.

The chain recombines TRBV5-6 with TRBJ2-5; 8 nucleotides line up with TRBD2. The CDR3 loop spans 14 amino acids. The trim removed 4 bases at V and 2 bases at J, leaving 4 bases unmatched. Germline V gene lookup returns CDR1 SGHDT and CDR2 YYEEEE. This CDR3 is CASSTGTRQETQYF. CDR3 coding DNA: TGTGCCAGCAGCACGGGGACTAGGCAAGAGACCCAGTACTTC.

The V call is TRBV5-6, the J call TRBJ2-3; 7 bases are shared with TRBD2. The CDR3 is made up of 15 amino acids. CDR1 is SGHDT, CDR2 YYEEEE, per germline. J gave up 4 bases and V 0 bases, and 5 bases lay outside the gene matches. The CDR3 DNA reads TGTGCCAGCAGCTTGGCAGCGGGACCGCCAGATACGCAGTATTTT. This codes for CASSLAAGPPDTQYF.

Here the CDR3 reads CASSQGRDGYTF. The DNA of the CDR3 is TGTGCCAGCAGCCAAGGTCGGGATGGCTACACCTTC. The chain is built from TRBV7-9 and TRBJ1-2; D remains unclear. CDR1 is SEHNR and CDR2 is FQNEAQ in the germline V gene (reference sequence). The germline V and J ends were trimmed by 5 bases and 6 bases, with 10 bases remaining between them. The length of the CDR3 is 12 residues.

The J gene is TRBJ2-7, the V gene TRBV6-5; D possibly corresponds to TRBD1 (6 bases). Germline V gene sequence: CDR1 MNHEY, CDR2 SVGAGI. The V and J ends lost 6 bases and 2 bases respectively, with 14 bases between them. This CDR3 region has 14 residues. CDR3 DNA sequence: TGTGCCAGCAGCCAGGGGAACAGGGCCTACGAGCAGTACTTC. It codes for CASSQGNRAYEQYF.

Comment on this clone: The sample contains more than one DNA sequence encoding this CDR3. The chain is built from TRBV5-5 and TRBJ2-7; a weak D match, TRBD1 (6 bases). Germline loops: CDR1 SGHKS, CDR2 YYEKEE (reference sequence). This CDR3 has 14 residues. The V gene lost 1 base and the J gene lost 6 bases, with 14 bases spanning the gap. The CDR3 bases are TGTGCCAGCAGCTTGAGGTCACAGGGATCCGAGCAGTACTTC. Its translation is CASSLRSQGSEQYF.

This rearrangement joins TRBV27 to TRBJ2-1, with D unresolved. Germline V gene sequence: CDR1 MNHEY, CDR2 SMNVEV (reference sequence). V was shortened by 0 bases and J by 8 bases, with 8 bases between the two germline ends. The CDR3 sequence is 13 residues long. The chain's CDR3 is CASSLSPVHEQFF. The CDR3 nucleotides read TGTGCCAGCAGTTTATCCCCAGTCCATGAGCAGTTCTTC.

The CDR3 coding sequence is TGTGCCAGCAGTCCGCTAGCGGGACTTATGGATACGCAGTATTTT. As protein: CASSPLAGLMDTQYF. The genes are TRBV2 and TRBJ2-3; TRBD2 matches at 9 bases. With V trimmed by 5 bases and J by 6 bases, 9 bases remained unmatched. CDR3 length: 15 amino acids. Germline V CDR1 and CDR2: SNHLY, FYNNEI.

The chain has TRBV6-5 and TRBJ2-7; 7 nucleotides align to TRBD2. With V trimmed by 4 bases and J by 1 base, 10 bases remained unmatched. The CDR3 totals 16 residues. The germline gives CDR1 MNHEY, CDR2 SVGAGI. The CDR3 DNA reads as TGTGCCAGCAGTTCGGTTGGGCGGGAGTGGTCCTACGAGCAGTACTTC. Its translation is CASSSVGREWSYEQYF.

The count of this clone is one. The V and J genes are TRBV30 and TRBJ2-1; TRBD2 might be the D (5 bases). Trimming removed 5 bases at V and 3 bases at J, with 8 bases between. This CDR3 is built from 12 residues. Germline CDR1 and CDR2: GTSNPN and SVGIG (reference sequence). In nucleotides, the CDR3 is TGTGCCTGGTCCCGGGACTACAATGAGCAGTTCTTC. Its protein is CAWSRDYNEQFF.

This chain links TRBV6-5 with TRBJ2-5; TRBD2 agrees at 15 bases. J was trimmed by 4 bases and V by 8 bases; bases with no gene match: 5. The CDR3 covers 15 residues. Germline CDR1 MNHEY, CDR2 SVGAGI. The CDR3 DNA sequence: TGTGCCAGCGGACTAGCGGGAGGGGGGGGAGAGACCCAGTACTTC. Translation gives CASGLAGGGGETQYF.

This rearrangement joins TRBV19 to TRBJ2-7; 7 nucleotides agree with TRBD1. CDR1 is LNHDA and CDR2 is SQIVND in the germline V gene (reference sequence). Trimming took 11 bases from V and 5 from J; bases not matched to a gene: 9. The CDR3 totals 12 residues. CDR3 residues: CAGRQGFDEQYF. Here the CDR3 DNA reads TGTGCCGGGCGACAGGGTTTCGACGAGCAGTACTTC.

The DNA of the CDR3 is TGTGCCAGCAGTAATGCCGGGACAGGGATATACAATGAGCAGTTCTTC. Its translation is CASSNAGTGIYNEQFF. This chain joins TRBV28 and TRBJ2-1; TRBD1 matches 9 bases. Germline CDR1 MDHEN, CDR2 SYDVKM. J gave up 4 bases and V 5 bases, and 9 bases lay outside the gene matches. The CDR3 sequence is 16 residues long.

This chain joins TRBV27 and TRBJ2-1; 7 nucleotides line up with TRBD2. This CDR3 is built from 13 residues. Germline-derived CDR1 and CDR2 are MNHEY and SMNVEV (reference sequence). Germline trimming cut 4 bases from V and 4 bases from J; bases unmatched to any gene: 1. Written as DNA, the CDR3 is TGTGCCAGCAGTTCGGGGGGATACAATGAGCAGTTCTTC. Translating gives CASSSGGYNEQFF.